This T cell receptor (beta chain) was sequenced in a study of cytomegalovirus exposure and HLA in healthy donors. About this clone itself: Its target is unknown.

The study's findings and limits: Immune exposure information available was restricted to CMV serostatus. Later analysis indicated greater clonal expansion among HLA-associated TCR beta chains than among equally common other chains. A highly shared variant cluster was judged a likely technical artifact.

Healthy bone marrow donors made up the cohort. Between the trimmed V and J ends, which lost 11 bases and 7 bases, there was a span of 14 bases. The CDR3 has 11 residues. Germline V gene sequence: CDR1 SNHLY, CDR2 FYNNEI. PCR used 60 Vbeta primers and 13 Jbeta primers. The data were produced by immunoSEQ multiplex PCR, yet TCRdb's version contains in-frame clones alone and is incomplete. The profile shows some 90,000 clones, 81% of them singletons. This receptor was identified in a human donor in good health. The chain has TRBV2 and TRBJ1-2, with a possible D match to TRBD1 (6 bases). Specimen: PBMCs. CDR3 sequence (DNA): TGTGCCGAGGGGGGGGCGCCTGGCTACACCTTC. Amino acid sequence: CAEGGAPGYTF.